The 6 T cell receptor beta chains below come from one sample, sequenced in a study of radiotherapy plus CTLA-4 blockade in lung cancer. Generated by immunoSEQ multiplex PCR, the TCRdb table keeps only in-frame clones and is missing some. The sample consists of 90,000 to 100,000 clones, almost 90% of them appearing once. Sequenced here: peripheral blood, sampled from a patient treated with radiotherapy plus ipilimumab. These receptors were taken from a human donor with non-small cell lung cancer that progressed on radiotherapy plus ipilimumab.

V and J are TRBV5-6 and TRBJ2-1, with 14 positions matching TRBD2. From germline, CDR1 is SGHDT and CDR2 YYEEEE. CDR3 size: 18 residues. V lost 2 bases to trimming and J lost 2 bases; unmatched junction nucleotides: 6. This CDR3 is CASSFPGLAGEAYNEQFF. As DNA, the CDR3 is TGTGCCAGCAGCTTTCCGGGACTAGCGGGGGAGGCCTACAATGAGCAGTTCTTC.

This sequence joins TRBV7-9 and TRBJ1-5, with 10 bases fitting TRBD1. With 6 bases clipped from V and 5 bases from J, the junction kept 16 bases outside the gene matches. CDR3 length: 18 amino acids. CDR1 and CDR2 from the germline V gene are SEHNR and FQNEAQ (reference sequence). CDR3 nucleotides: TGTGCCAGCAGGCCGACCGGGACAGGGGCTTTAATAGATCAGCCCCAGCATTTT. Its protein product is CASRPTGTGALIDQPQHF.

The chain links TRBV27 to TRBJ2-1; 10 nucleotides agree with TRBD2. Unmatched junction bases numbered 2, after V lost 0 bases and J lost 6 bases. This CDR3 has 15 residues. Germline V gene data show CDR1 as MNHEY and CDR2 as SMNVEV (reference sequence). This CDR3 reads CASSLSGLATNEQFF. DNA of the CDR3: TGTGCCAGCAGTTTATCGGGACTAGCGACCAATGAGCAGTTCTTC.

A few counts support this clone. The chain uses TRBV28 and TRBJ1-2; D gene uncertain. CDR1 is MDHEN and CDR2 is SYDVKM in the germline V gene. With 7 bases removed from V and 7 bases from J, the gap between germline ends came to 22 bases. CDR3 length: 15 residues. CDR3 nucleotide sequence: TGTGCCAGCACCCAGGCGGGGTTAAGAACGTCTGGCTACACCTTC. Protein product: CASTQAGLRTSGYTF.

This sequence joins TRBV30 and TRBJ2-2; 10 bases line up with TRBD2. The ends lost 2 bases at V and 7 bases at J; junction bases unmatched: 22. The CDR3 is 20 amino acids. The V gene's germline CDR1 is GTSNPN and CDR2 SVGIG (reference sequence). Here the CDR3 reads CAWSPALGAGGPVGIGELFF. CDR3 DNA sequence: TGTGCCTGGAGTCCGGCTTTAGGAGCGGGAGGGCCGGTTGGAATCGGGGAGCTGTTTTTT.

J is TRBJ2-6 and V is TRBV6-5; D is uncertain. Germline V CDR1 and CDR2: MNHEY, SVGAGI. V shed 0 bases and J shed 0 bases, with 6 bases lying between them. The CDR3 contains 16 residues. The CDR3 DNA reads TGTGCCAGCAGTTACTCGGAGATCTCTGGGGCCAACGTCCTGACTTTC. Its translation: CASSYSEISGANVLTF.